The clone carrying this T cell receptor beta chain was counted between two and nine times. Its antigen is not identified. Different DNA sequences within this sample yield the same CDR3. This sample was taken from a study of cytomegalovirus exposure and HLA in healthy donors. Overall study context: An early release of data contained about 85 million unique TCRs, which came from HLA-typed donors. Study-level results: According to a later analysis, most TCR beta chains associated with CMV appeared HLA-restricted. HLA allele associations emerged for about 16,000 TCR beta sequences in a later analysis, at 0.05 false discovery rate.

This PCR relied on a set of 60 Vbeta primers and 13 Jbeta primers. Libraries were prepared by immunoSEQ multiplex PCR; TCRdb keeps only in-frame clonotypes and omits some of them. The sample holds some 150,000 clones; 65% to 85% are singletons and the top ten take around 4.5%. Germline V gene lookup returns CDR1 MNHEY and CDR2 SVGAGI. The CDR3 consists of 14 residues. Trimming took off 8 bases at V and 6 bases at J, with 16 bases between the two ends. Sequences were obtained from PBMCs. The TCR originated in a woman between 35 and 50 years old in good health and CMV-seropositive. The rearrangement joins TRBV6-5 to TRBJ1-4; the D gene is possibly TRBD1 (6 bases). The CDR3: CASAPGVSHEKLFF. The DNA of the CDR3 is TGTGCCAGCGCCCCAGGGGTGTCACATGAAAAACTGTTTTTT.